Following are 23 T cell receptor beta chains from one sample sequenced in a study of blood T cell repertoires in COVID-19 (dated by TCRdb to the early 2020s). Library preparation employed the immunoSEQ multiplex PCR assay. TCRdb's version of the immuneACCESS table is confined to in-frame rearrangements and falls short of the full clone set. An unresolved V gene accounts for under half of the shortfall where checked; the remainder is of unknown origin. This sample comprises 650,000 to 800,000 clones, 80% to 90% of them detected only once. The leading ten clones occupy 0.2% to 0.3% of the sample. Sequencing used peripheral blood. The source is a woman aged 18 to 35 with acute or convalescent COVID-19.

CDR3 protein: CASSLGSASSYNEQFF. CDR3 sequence (DNA): TGCGCCAGCAGCTTGGGCTCAGCGTCCTCCTACAATGAGCAGTTCTTC. The chain uses TRBV5-1 and TRBJ2-1; D gene ambiguous. The CDR3 extends over 16 amino acids. The V gene lost 0 bases and the J gene lost 0 bases, with 10 bases spanning the gap. The germline CDR1 and CDR2 sequences are SGHRS and YFSETQ.

In DNA, the CDR3 is TGCAGCGCCACGGGACAGTCTGGAAACACCATATATTTT. Encoded protein: CSATGQSGNTIYF. This chain links TRBV29-1 with TRBJ1-3, with 7 bases identical to TRBD1. There are 13 residues in the CDR3. CDR1 and CDR2 from the germline V gene are SQVTM and ANQGSEA. V lost 7 bases, J lost 1 base, and 4 bases stayed unmatched.

V gene TRBV7-2 combines with J gene TRBJ2-2, with no clear D. The germline V gene has CDR1 SGHTA and CDR2 FQGNSA. This CDR3 is built from 13 residues. V was pared by 5 bases and J by 4 bases, with 8 bases between. Written as DNA, the CDR3 is TGTGCCAGCAGCCCGCAGGCCACCGGGGAGCTGTTTTTT. This encodes CASSPQATGELFF. Looking up the rest from reference TRBV7-2 and TRBJ2-2 gives the full variable domain: GAGVSQSPSNKVTEKGKDVELRCDPISGHTALYWYRQSLGQGLEFLIYFQGNSAPDKSGLPSDRFSAERTGGSVSTLTIQRTQQEDSAVYLCASSPQATGELFFGEGSRLTVL.

The chain links TRBV28 to TRBJ1-2; possible D gene TRBD1, 5 bases. Trimming took 3 bases from V and 5 from J, leaving 13 bases between them. CDR1 and CDR2 (germline): MDHEN, SYDVKM. The CDR3 sequence is 14 residues long. In DNA, the CDR3 is TGTGCCAGCAGTTTTTGGGGCAGGGATTATGGCTACACCTTC. Its protein product is CASSFWGRDYGYTF.

Concerning this clone itself: The germline gene is not matched at one end of the junction; a read error may be the cause. The V call is TRBV4-2, the J call TRBJ1-2; possible D gene TRBD1, 6 bases. The length of the CDR3 is 14 residues. Germline V gene data show CDR1 as LGHNA and CDR2 as YNFKEQ. CDR3 DNA sequence: TGTGCCAGCAGCCAAGGGTCAGGGGTCTATGGGTACACCTTC. Protein: CASSQGSGVYGYTF.

The J gene is TRBJ2-1, the V gene TRBV24-1, with D perhaps matching TRBD1 (6 bases). The CDR3 sequence is 16 residues long. V lost 4 bases and J 0 bases, leaving 12 bases between the germline ends. In germline, CDR1 is KGHDR, CDR2 SFDVKD. The CDR3 region is CATSDSPGVSYNEQFF. The CDR3 nucleotides are TGTGCCACCAGTGACTCCCCAGGGGTCTCCTACAATGAGCAGTTCTTC.

V gene TRBV2 combines with J gene TRBJ1-1; possible D gene TRBD1, 5 bases. CDR3 length: 11 amino acids. Per the germline V gene, CDR1 is SNHLY and CDR2 is FYNNEI. Trimming removed 6 bases at V and 6 bases at J, with 8 bases between. In DNA form, the CDR3 reads TGTGCCAGCAGCCAGGGTCCTGAAGCTTTCTTT. Translated: CASSQGPEAFF.

V and J are TRBV29-1 and TRBJ2-3; possibly TRBD2 for D (5 bases). CDR3 length: 13 amino acids. Germline V lookup: CDR1 SQVTM, CDR2 ANQGSEA. Trimming removed 3 bases at V and 6 bases at J, with 13 bases between. In nucleotides, the CDR3 is TGCAGCGTTGACCCCGGGGTCATCGATACGCAGTATTTT. Translating it yields CSVDPGVIDTQYF.

The chain is built from TRBV27 and TRBJ2-3; TRBD2 matches 13 bases. This CDR3 region has 18 residues. Germline CDR1 MNHEY, CDR2 SMNVEV (reference sequence). V was pared by 5 bases and J by 1 base, with 9 bases of the junction left unmatched. The CDR3 is CASSLSRTSGGRTDTQYF. For the CDR3, the DNA is TGTGCCAGCAGTCTAAGTAGGACTAGCGGGGGACGCACAGATACGCAGTATTTT.

The J gene is TRBJ2-1, the V gene TRBV6-5; TRBD2 aligns across 7 bases. V lost 2 bases, J lost 5 bases, and 9 bases stayed unmatched. The CDR3 has 16 residues. CDR1 and CDR2 from the germline V gene are MNHEY and SVGAGI. CDR3 sequence reads: CASSYGAGERNNEQFF. Here the CDR3 DNA reads TGTGCCAGCAGTTACGGGGCGGGGGAGAGGAACAATGAGCAGTTCTTC.

The V and J genes are TRBV9 and TRBJ1-2; D gene uncertain. The germline CDR1 and CDR2 sequences are SGDLS and YYNGEE. The CDR3 sequence is 12 residues long. V lost 7 bases, J lost 6 bases, and 13 bases lay in between. CDR3 nucleotides: TGTGCCAGCTCGCGTGGTGAGGATGGCTACACCTTC. This codes for CASSRGEDGYTF.

V and J are TRBV6-6 and TRBJ2-7; no reliable D call. Germline CDR1 is MNHNY and CDR2 is SVGAGI (reference sequence). The V end was cut by 5 bases, the J end by 6 bases, with 8 bases between. This CDR3 spans 11 amino acids. The CDR3 DNA follows: TGTGCCAGCAGTACCCTAAGCGAGCAGTACTTC. It codes for CASSTLSEQYF.

The rearrangement uses TRBV2 and TRBJ1-1, with TRBD1 matching over 9 bases. The CDR3 runs 14 residues. CDR1 is SNHLY, CDR2 FYNNEI, per germline. V dropped 7 bases and J dropped 0; count of bases not matched to a gene: 3. CDR3 DNA: TGTGCCAGCACCTGGACAGGGGTGAACACTGAAGCTTTCTTT. Protein: CASTWTGVNTEAFF.

The V gene is TRBV4-1, the J gene TRBJ2-1, with 10 bases aligning to TRBD2. Germline V gene sequence: CDR1 MGHRA, CDR2 YSYEKL. This CDR3 has 17 residues. Trimming at V came to 1 base and at J to 3 bases, leaving 6 bases not matched to a gene. CDR3 DNA: TGCGCCAGCAGCCAAGGGACTAGCGGATACCGCTACAATGAGCAGTTCTTC. It is translated as CASSQGTSGYRYNEQFF.

The gene calls are TRBV28 and TRBJ1-4, with D perhaps matching TRBD1 (6 bases). Germline V lookup: CDR1 MDHEN, CDR2 SYDVKM. V was clipped by 1 base and J by 10 bases, with 7 bases between them. This CDR3 has 12 amino acids. The chain's CDR3 is CASSLSGAKLFF. As DNA, the CDR3 is TGTGCCAGCAGTTTATCAGGGGCAAAACTGTTTTTT.

This clone has just one count. This rearrangement joins TRBV6-5 to TRBJ1-1, with D perhaps TRBD1 (5 bases). V was pared by 6 bases and J by 3 bases, with 14 bases between. Germline loops: CDR1 MNHEY, CDR2 SVGAGI. The CDR3 is 14 amino acids. CDR3 bases: TGTGCCAGCAGCCGGTTAGGGGCGGACACTGAAGCTTTCTTT. This encodes CASSRLGADTEAFF.

The chain has TRBV15 and TRBJ1-6; D possibly corresponds to TRBD1 (5 bases). CDR1 is LNHNV, CDR2 YYDKDF, per germline (reference sequence). CDR3 size: 15 residues. The V and J ends lost 5 bases and 10 bases respectively, with 18 bases between them. CDR3 loop: CATSPAQAGYSPLHF. Written as DNA, the CDR3 is TGTGCCACCAGCCCGGCCCAAGCAGGGTACTCACCCCTCCACTTT. The entire variable domain, with the rest obtained from reference TRBV15 and TRBJ1-6, is as follows: DAMVIQNPRYQVTQFGKPVTLSCSQTLNHNVMYWYQQKSSQAPKLLFHYYDKDFNNEADTPDNFQSRRPNTSFCFLDIRSPGLGDTAMYLCATSPAQAGYSPLHFGNGTRLTVT.

The chain recombines TRBV20-1 with TRBJ1-2; no firm D call. The V and J ends lost 6 bases and 10 bases respectively, with 12 bases between them. This CDR3 has 10 amino acids. CDR1 DFQATT and CDR2 SNEGSKA come from the germline V gene (reference sequence). The CDR3 protein is CSAIPNSYTF. CDR3 coding DNA: TGCAGTGCCATACCTAACTCCTACACCTTC.

This rearrangement joins TRBV5-4 to TRBJ2-7, with TRBD2 matching 11 bases. The CDR3 contains 13 residues. Germline V gives CDR1 SGHNT, CDR2 YYREEE (reference sequence). V shed 4 bases, J shed 6 bases, and the junction held 3 bases outside the gene matches. The CDR3 loop reads CASSLAGGPEQYF. The CDR3 nucleotides are TGTGCCAGCAGCCTAGCGGGGGGACCCGAGCAGTACTTC.

The rearrangement uses TRBV2 and TRBJ1-1, with unresolved D. The CDR3 spans 13 residues. Germline V gene sequence: CDR1 SNHLY, CDR2 FYNNEI. The ends were cut back, 0 bases at V and 0 bases at J, with 2 bases in the middle. The CDR3 bases are TGTGCCAGCAGTGAAGCCATGAACACTGAAGCTTTCTTT. Its protein is CASSEAMNTEAFF.

This chain uses TRBV28 with TRBJ2-3; D unclear. The CDR3 length is 15 residues. Trimming took 2 bases from V and 0 from J, leaving 9 bases between them. In germline, CDR1 is MDHEN, CDR2 SYDVKM. The CDR3 protein is CASSLIRFSTDTQYF. Here the CDR3 DNA reads TGTGCCAGCAGTTTAATCAGGTTCAGCACAGATACGCAGTATTTT.

This clone occurred a few times. V gene TRBV9 combines with J gene TRBJ2-2; TRBD1 matches 10 bases. Per the germline V gene, CDR1 is SGDLS and CDR2 is YYNGEE. J was trimmed by 6 bases and V by 3 bases; bases with no gene match: 11. The CDR3 is 17 amino acids. CDR3 sequence reads: CASSARPGQGYAGELFF. The CDR3 coding sequence is TGTGCCAGCAGCGCACGCCCGGGACAGGGGTATGCCGGGGAGCTGTTTTTT.

V is TRBV9 and J is TRBJ2-5; 11 positions match TRBD2. The CDR3 is 15 residues long. Trimming removed 3 bases from V and 5 bases from J; junction bases left unmatched: 6. Germline V lookup: CDR1 SGDLS, CDR2 YYNGEE. In nucleotides, the CDR3 is TGTGCCAGCAGCGATAGCGGGGGGGCCCAGGAGACCCAGTACTTC. Translation: CASSDSGGAQETQYF.